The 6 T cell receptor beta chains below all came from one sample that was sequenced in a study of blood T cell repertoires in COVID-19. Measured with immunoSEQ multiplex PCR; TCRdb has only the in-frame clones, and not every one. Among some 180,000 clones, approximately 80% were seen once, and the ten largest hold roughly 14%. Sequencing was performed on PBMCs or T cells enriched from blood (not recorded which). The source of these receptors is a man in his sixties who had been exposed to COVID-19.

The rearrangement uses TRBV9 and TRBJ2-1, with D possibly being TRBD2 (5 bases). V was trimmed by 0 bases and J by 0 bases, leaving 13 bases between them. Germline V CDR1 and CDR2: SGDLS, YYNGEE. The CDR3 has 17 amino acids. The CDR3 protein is CASSVAGGSSSYNEQFF. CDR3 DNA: TGTGCCAGCAGCGTAGCTGGAGGTTCGAGCTCCTACAATGAGCAGTTCTTC.

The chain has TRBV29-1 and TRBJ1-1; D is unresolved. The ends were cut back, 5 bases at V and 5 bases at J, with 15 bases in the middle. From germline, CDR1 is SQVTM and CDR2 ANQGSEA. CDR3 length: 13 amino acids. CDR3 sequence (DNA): TGCAGCGTTTGGGGAGCAGGTATGACTGAAGCTTTCTTT. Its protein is CSVWGAGMTEAFF.

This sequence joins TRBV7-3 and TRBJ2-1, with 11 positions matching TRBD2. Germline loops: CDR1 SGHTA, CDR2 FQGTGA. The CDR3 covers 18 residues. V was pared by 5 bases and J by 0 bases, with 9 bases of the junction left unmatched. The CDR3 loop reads CASSGTSGSLGSYNEQFF. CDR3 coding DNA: TGTGCCAGCAGCGGGACTAGCGGCTCCTTGGGCTCCTACAATGAGCAGTTCTTC. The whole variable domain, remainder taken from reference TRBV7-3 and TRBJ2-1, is GAGVSQTPSNKVTEKGKYVELRCDPISGHTALYWYRQSLGQGPEFLIYFQGTGAADDSGLPNDRFFAVRPEGSVSTLKIQRTERGDSAVYLCASSGTSGSLGSYNEQFFGPGTRLTVL.

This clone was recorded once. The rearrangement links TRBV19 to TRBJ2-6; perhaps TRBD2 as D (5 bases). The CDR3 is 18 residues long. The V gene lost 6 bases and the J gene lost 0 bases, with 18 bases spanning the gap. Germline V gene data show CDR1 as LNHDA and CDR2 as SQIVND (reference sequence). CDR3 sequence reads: CASSQDFRATSGANVLTF. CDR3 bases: TGTGCCAGTAGCCAGGACTTCCGGGCGACCTCTGGGGCCAACGTCCTGACTTTC.

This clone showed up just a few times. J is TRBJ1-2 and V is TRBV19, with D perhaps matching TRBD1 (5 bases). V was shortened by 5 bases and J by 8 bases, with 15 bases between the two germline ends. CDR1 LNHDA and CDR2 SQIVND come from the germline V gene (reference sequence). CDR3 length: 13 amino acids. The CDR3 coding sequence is TGTGCCAGTAGTTTCAGGGATCGCCACGGCTACACCTTC. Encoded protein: CASSFRDRHGYTF.

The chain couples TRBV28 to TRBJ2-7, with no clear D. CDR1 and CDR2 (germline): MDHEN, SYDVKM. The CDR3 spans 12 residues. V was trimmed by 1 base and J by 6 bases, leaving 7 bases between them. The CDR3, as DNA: TGTGCCAGCAGTTTATCCCCGGGCGAGCAGTACTTC. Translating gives CASSLSPGEQYF. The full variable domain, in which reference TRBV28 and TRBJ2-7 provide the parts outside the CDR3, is DVKVTQSSRYLVKRTGEKVFLECVQDMDHENMFWYRQDPGLGLRLIYFSYDVKMKEKGDIPEGYSVSREKKERFSLILESASTNQTSMYLCASSLSPGEQYFGPGTRLTVT.